Only a few counts were recorded for the clone carrying this TCR beta chain. Its specificity is unknown. The data are from a study of cytomegalovirus exposure and HLA in healthy donors. Study-wide points: Analysis was performed later, and it showed HLA-associated TCR beta chains to be more clonally expanded than equally common others. The study assumed roughly uniform donor sequencing depth for presence/absence analyses. The likely origin of a cluster of highly shared sequence variants was a sequencing artifact. Productive status was seen about 87% or about 30% of the time for most TCR beta V segments in an earlier analysis.

This PCR relied on a set of 60 Vbeta primers and 13 Jbeta primers. Repertoires were generated with immunoSEQ multiplex PCR, while TCRdb's copy carries only in-frame clones and drops some. The table records some 170,000 clones, 75% of them present only once. The germline V gene has CDR1 MNHNS and CDR2 SASEGT. The CDR3 is made up of 10 amino acids. V was cut by 6 bases and J by 7 bases, with 6 bases left in between. Sequenced sample: PBMCs. The clonotype was recovered from a woman between 50 and 59 years old in good health and CMV-seropositive. This chain connects TRBV6-1 to TRBJ1-2; D ambiguous. For the CDR3, the DNA is TGTGCCAGCAGCCTCAGTGGCTACACCTTC. Translated, it gives CASSLSGYTF.